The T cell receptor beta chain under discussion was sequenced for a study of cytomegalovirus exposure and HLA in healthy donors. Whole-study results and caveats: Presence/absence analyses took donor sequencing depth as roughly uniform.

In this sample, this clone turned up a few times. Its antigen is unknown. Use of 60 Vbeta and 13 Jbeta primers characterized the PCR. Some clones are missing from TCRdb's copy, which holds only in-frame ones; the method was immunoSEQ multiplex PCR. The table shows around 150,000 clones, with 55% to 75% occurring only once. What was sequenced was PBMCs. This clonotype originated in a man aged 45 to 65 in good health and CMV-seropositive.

As DNA, the CDR3 is TGCAGCGTTAGACACAGGGTGGGCACTGAAGCTTTCTTT. As protein: CSVRHRVGTEAFF. The chain combines TRBV29-1 with TRBJ1-1, with D perhaps matching TRBD1 (6 bases). The CDR3 consists of 13 residues. The V gene lost 5 bases and the J gene lost 4 bases, with 14 bases spanning the gap. Germline assignment: CDR1 SQVTM and CDR2 ANQGSEA.